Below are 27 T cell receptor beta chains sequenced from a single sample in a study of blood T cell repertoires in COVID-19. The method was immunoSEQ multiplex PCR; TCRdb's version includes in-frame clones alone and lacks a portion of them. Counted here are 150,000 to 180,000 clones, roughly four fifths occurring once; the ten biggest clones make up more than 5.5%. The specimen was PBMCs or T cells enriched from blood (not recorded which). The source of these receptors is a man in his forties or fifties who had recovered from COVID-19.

CDR3 sequence: CASSRTVNTGELFF. CDR3 sequence (DNA): TGTGCCAGCAGTAGGACAGTGAACACCGGGGAGCTGTTTTTT. The J gene is TRBJ2-2, the V gene TRBV6-5; D is possibly TRBD1 (6 bases). Trimming shortened V by 5 bases and J by 1 base, and 8 bases separated the two germline ends. Germline V lookup: CDR1 MNHEY, CDR2 SVGAGI. There are 14 residues in the CDR3.

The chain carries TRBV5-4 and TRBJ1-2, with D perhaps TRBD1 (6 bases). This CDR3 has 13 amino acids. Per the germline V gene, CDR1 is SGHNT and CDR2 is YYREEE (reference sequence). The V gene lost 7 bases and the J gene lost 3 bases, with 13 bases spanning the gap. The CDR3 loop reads CASARQDHYGYTF. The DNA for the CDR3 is TGTGCCAGCGCTAGACAGGATCACTATGGCTACACCTTC.

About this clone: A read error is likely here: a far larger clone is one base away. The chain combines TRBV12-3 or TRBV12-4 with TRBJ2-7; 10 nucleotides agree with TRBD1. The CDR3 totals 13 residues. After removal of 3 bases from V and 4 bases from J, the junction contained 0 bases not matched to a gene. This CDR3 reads CASSLGQGYEQYF. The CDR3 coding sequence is TGTGCCAGCAGTTTGGGACAGGGGTACGAGCAGTACTTC.

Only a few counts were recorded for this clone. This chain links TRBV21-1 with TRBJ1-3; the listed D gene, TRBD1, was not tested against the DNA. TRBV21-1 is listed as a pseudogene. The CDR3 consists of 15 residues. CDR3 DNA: TGTGCCAGCAGCATATGTGGGGGCTTTGGAAACACCATATATTTT. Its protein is CASSICGGFGNTIYF.

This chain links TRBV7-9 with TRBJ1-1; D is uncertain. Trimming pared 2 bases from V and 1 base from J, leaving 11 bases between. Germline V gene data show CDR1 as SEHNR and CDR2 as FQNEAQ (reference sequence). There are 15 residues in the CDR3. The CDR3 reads CASSLFNAGNTEAFF. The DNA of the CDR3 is TGTGCCAGCAGCTTATTCAACGCAGGGAACACTGAAGCTTTCTTT.

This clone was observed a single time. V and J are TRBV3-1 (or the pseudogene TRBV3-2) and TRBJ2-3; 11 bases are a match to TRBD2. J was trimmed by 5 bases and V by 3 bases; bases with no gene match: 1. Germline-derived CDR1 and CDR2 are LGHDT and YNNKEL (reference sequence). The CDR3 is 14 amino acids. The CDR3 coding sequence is TGTGCCAGCAGCCATAGCGGGGGGGGAGATACGCAGTATTTT. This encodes CASSHSGGGDTQYF.

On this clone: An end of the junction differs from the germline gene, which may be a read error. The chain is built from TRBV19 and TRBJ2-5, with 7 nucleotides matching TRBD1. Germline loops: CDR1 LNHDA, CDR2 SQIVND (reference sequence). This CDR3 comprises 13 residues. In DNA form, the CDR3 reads TGTGCCAGTAGCATAGGGGGCATGGAGACCCAGTACTTC. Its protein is CASSIGGMETQYF.

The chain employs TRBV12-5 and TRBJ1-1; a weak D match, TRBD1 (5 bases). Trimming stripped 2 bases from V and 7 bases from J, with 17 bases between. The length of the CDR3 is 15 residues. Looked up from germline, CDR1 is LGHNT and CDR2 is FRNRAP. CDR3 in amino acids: CASGLSNAADSEAFF. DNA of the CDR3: TGTGCTAGTGGTTTGTCAAATGCGGCCGACAGTGAAGCTTTCTTT.

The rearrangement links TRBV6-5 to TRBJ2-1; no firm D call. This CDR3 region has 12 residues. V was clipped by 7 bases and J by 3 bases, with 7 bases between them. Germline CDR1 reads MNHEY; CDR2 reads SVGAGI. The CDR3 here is CASKNYYNEQFF. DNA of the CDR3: TGTGCCAGCAAGAACTACTACAATGAGCAGTTCTTC.

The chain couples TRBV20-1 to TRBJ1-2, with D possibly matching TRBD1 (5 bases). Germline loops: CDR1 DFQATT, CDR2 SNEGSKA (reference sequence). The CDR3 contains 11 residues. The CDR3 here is CSLTGLYGYTF. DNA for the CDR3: TGCAGCTTAACGGGACTTTATGGCTACACCTTC.

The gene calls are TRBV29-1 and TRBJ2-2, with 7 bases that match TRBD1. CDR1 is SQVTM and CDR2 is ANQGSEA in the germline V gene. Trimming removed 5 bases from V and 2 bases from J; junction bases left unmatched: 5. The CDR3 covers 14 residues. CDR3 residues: CSVRQGTNTGELFF. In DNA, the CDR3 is TGCAGCGTTCGACAGGGTACCAACACCGGGGAGCTGTTTTTT.

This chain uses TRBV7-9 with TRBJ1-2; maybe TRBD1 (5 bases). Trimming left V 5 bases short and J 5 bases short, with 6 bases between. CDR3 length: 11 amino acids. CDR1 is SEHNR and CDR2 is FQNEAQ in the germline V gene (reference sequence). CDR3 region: CASSRQYGYTF. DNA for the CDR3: TGTGCCAGCAGCCGACAGTATGGCTACACCTTC.

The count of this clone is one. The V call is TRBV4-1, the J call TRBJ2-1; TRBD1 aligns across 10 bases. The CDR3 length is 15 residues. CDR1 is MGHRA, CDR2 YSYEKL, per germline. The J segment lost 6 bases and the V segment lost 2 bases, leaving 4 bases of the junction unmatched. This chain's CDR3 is CASSQRQGATNEQFF. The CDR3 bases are TGCGCCAGCAGCCAACGACAGGGGGCGACCAATGAGCAGTTCTTC.

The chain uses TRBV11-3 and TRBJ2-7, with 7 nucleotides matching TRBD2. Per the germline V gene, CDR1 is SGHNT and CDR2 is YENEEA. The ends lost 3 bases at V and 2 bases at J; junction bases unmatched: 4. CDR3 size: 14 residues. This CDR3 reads CASSFPGRAYEQYF. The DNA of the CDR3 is TGTGCCAGCAGCTTCCCAGGGAGGGCCTACGAGCAGTACTTC.

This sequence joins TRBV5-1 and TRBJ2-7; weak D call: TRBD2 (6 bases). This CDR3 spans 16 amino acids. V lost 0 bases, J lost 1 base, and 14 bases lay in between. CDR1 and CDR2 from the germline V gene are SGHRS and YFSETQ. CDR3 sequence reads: CASSLDLGTPSYEQYF. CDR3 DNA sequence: TGCGCCAGCAGCTTGGATCTGGGGACTCCTTCCTACGAGCAGTACTTC. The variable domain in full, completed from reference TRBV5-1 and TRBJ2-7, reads KAGVTQTPRYLIKTRGQQVTLSCSPISGHRSVSWYQQTPGQGLQFLFEYFSETQRNKGNFPGRFSGRQFSNSRSEMNVSTLELGDSALYLCASSLDLGTPSYEQYFGPGTRLTVT.

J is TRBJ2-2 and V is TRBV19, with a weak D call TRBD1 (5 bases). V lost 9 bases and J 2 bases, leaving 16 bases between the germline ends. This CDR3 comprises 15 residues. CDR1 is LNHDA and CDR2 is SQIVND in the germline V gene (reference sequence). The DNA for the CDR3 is TGTGCCAGCCTTGAAGGACATCTAAACACCGGGGAGCTGTTTTTT. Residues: CASLEGHLNTGELFF.

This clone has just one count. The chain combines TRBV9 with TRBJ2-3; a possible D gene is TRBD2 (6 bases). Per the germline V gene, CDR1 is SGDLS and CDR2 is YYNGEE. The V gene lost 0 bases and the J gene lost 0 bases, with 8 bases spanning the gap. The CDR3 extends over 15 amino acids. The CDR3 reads CASSVGGGSTDTQYF. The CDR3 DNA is TGTGCCAGCAGCGTAGGTGGGGGGAGCACAGATACGCAGTATTTT.

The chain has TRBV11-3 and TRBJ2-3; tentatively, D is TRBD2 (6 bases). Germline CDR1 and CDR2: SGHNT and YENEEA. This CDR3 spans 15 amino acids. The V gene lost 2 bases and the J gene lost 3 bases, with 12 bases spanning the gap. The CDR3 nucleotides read TGTGCCAGCAGCTTAAACTCGGGGAGGACAGATACGCAGTATTTT. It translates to CASSLNSGRTDTQYF.

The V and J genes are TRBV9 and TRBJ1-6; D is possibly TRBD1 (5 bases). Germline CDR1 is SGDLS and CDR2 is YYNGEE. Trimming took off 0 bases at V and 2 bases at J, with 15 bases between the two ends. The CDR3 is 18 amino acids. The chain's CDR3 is CASSVGGREWPYNSPLHF. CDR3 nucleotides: TGTGCCAGCAGCGTAGGGGGCAGGGAATGGCCCTATAATTCACCCCTCCACTTT.

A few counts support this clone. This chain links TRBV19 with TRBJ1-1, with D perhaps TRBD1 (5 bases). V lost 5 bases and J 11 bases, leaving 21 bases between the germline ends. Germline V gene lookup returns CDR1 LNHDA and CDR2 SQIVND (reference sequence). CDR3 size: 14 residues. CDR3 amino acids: CASSPGTAPSQAFF. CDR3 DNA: TGTGCCAGTAGTCCAGGGACTGCCCCGAGTCAGGCTTTCTTT.

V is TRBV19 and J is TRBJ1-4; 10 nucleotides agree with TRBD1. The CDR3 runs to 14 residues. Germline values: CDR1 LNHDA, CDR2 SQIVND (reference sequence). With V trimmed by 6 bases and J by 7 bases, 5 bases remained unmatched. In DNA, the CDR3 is TGTGCCAGTAGGGAGACAGGGGGCGGTGAAAAACTGTTTTTT. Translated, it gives CASRETGGGEKLFF.

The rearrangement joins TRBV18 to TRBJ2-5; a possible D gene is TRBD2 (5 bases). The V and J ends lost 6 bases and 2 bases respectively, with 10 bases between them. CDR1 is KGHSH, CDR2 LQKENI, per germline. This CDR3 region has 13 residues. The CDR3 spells CASSRTLQETQYF. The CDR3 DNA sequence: TGTGCCAGCTCCCGGACTCTTCAAGAGACCCAGTACTTC.

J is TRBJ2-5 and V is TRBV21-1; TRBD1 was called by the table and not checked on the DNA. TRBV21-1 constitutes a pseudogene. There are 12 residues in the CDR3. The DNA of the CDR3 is TGTGCCAGCAGCATTGTACAGGAGACCCAGTACTTC. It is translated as CASSIVQETQYF.

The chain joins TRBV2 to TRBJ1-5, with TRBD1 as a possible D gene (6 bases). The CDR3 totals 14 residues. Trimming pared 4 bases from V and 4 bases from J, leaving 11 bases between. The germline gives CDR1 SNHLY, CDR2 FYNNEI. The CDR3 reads CASSGTVGNQPQHF. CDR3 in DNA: TGTGCCAGCAGTGGGACAGTGGGAAATCAGCCCCAGCATTTT.

CDR3 loop: CASSGVAGPTDTQYF. Here the CDR3 DNA reads TGTGCCAGCAGCGGAGTAGCGGGGCCAACAGATACGCAGTATTTT. The rearrangement uses TRBV5-4 and TRBJ2-3; 8 bases agree with TRBD2. The germline gives CDR1 SGHNT, CDR2 YYREEE (reference sequence). Losses at the gene ends were 4 bases for V and 3 bases for J; bases not matched to a gene: 7. The CDR3 has 15 residues.

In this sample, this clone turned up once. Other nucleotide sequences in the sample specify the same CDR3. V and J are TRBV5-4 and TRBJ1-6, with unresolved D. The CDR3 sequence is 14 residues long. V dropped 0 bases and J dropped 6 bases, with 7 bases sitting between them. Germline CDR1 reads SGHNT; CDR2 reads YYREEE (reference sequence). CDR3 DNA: TGTGCCAGCAGCTTGGGACTGAGTAATTCACCCCTCCACTTT. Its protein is CASSLGLSNSPLHF. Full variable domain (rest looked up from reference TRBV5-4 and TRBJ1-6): ETGVTQSPTHLIKTRGQQVTLRCSSQSGHNTVSWYQQALGQGPQFIFQYYREEENGRGNFPPRFSGLQFPNYSSELNVNALELDDSALYLCASSLGLSNSPLHFGNGTRLTVT.

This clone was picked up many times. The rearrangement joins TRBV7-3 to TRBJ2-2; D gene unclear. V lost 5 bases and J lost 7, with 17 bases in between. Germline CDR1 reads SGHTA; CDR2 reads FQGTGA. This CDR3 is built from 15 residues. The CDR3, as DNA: TGTGCCAGCAGCACCGACTCGCGCAAAGGCGGGGAGCTGTTTTTT. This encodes CASSTDSRKGGELFF.